This entry is about one T cell receptor beta chain. The target antigen is unknown. Here immunoSEQ multiplex PCR was the method, and the copy in TCRdb shows in-frame clones only, minus some. The sample includes tens of thousands of clones, 75% to 95% of them seen just once. The CDR3 is 17 residues long. Germline V gene sequence: CDR1 ENHRY, CDR2 SYGVKD. The J segment lost 2 bases and the V segment lost 0 bases, leaving 4 bases of the junction unmatched. These data originate in a study of regulatory and conventional T cells in RAG deficiency. Overall study findings and caveats: Sorted Omenn CD25-high CD127-low cells may not be bona fide Tregs. Treg unique TCR beta sequences were about 100-fold fewer in Omenn syndrome and CID/AS patients than controls. Omenn patients showed >90% Treg-Tconv overlap and shorter CDR3 lengths.

Genomic DNA came from blood regulatory T cells gated CD4+ CD25-high CD127-low. Separately, the same data were catalogued under a study of regulatory T cells. From that report: The PCR used 52 TRBV and 13 TRBJ primers. Regulatory T cells showed the strongest V-J pair restriction and V/J gene skewing among patient repertoires.

The V call is TRBV10-3, the J call TRBJ2-3; 11 bases map to TRBD2. The receptor was derived from a human donor in good health. Sequencing was done on a sample of Tregs sorted from blood. The chain's CDR3 is CAISESLAGGFTDTQYF. The CDR3 DNA reads as TGTGCCATCAGTGAGTCGCTAGCGGGGGGATTCACAGATACGCAGTATTTT.